A selection of T cell receptor beta chains follows, all from one sample in a study of shared clonotypes between healthy human individuals. The table came from immunoSEQ multiplex PCR; TCRdb's copy has only in-frame clones and leaves some out. The table shows about 2 million clones, with about 95% occurring only once. What was sequenced was naive CD8+ T cells sorted from blood. The receptor set was obtained from a young man in good health. Each CDR3 is given with its conserved first and last residue. The D gene is left open where the match is weak. Clone size is given for some rows only: seen once, a few or many times, or a class if the clone is expanded.

TRBD1	TRBV7-9	TRBJ1-2	once	TGTGCCAGCAGCGACCAGGCGACAGGGGGCTTCGGCTATGGCTACACCTTC	CASSDQATGGFGYGYTF
-	TRBV29-1	TRBJ2-1	-	TGCAGCGTTGAAGATCGGGGAGATTATTATGAGCAGTTCTTC	CSVEDRGDYYEQFF
TRBD1	TRBV5-1	TRBJ2-7	-	TGCGCCAGCAGCCCTGGGACAGGGAAGAACGACGAGCAGTACTTC	CASSPGTGKNDEQYF
-	TRBV28	TRBJ1-3	-	TGTGCCAGCAGTGCGGACTCGAGCTCTGGAAACACCATATATTTT	CASSADSSSGNTIYF
-	TRBV20-1	TRBJ2-7	-	TGCAGGGCAGCGGCCTACGAGCAGTACTTC	CRAAAYEQYF
-	TRBV21-1	TRBJ2-7	-	TGTGCCAGCAGCAAAGCCCCACGGACAGAGACCTACGAGCAGTACTTC	CASSKAPRTETYEQYF
TRBD2	TRBV2	TRBJ2-3	-	TGTGCCAGCAGTGTCGAGCTAGCGGGGGGTAGTCAGTTGACAGATACGCAGTATTTT	CASSVELAGGSQLTDTQYF
-	TRBV11-2	TRBJ2-2	-	TGTGCCAGCAGCCTAAAACCGGGGCAAGAAGGGCCCGGGGAGCTGTTTTTT	CASSLKPGQEGPGELFF
TRBD1	TRBV30	TRBJ2-1	-	TGTGCCTGGAAGGACAGGGGCGCCTACAATGAGCAGTTCTTC	CAWKDRGAYNEQFF
TRBD2	TRBV2	TRBJ2-1	-	TGTGCCAGCACCTTACTAGCGGGGGGGCCGAATGAGCAGTTCTTC	CASTLLAGGPNEQFF
-	TRBV7-9	TRBJ1-1	-	TGTGCCAGCAGCTCTTGGGAGAGGCCTGAAGCTTTCTTT	CASSSWERPEAFF
TRBD1	TRBV5-4	TRBJ2-1	once	TGTGCCAGCAGCCAACCGACAGGGGAAAACAATGAGCAGTTCTTC	CASSQPTGENNEQFF
-	TRBV7-9	TRBJ1-1	-	TGTGCCAGCAGCTTAGCGTTTGGGGGAGAAGCTTTCTTT	CASSLAFGGEAFF
TRBD2	TRBV10-3	TRBJ2-3	-	TGTGCCATCAGCCAGACTAGCGGGAGGACAGATACGCAGTATTTT	CAISQTSGRTDTQYF
-	TRBV21-1	TRBJ2-7	once	TGTGCCAGCAGCCTACCCCGGACTAGCGGGAGGAGGGAGCAGTACTTC	CASSLPRTSGRREQYF
TRBD2	TRBV19	TRBJ2-7	-	TGTGCCAGTAGTGCTCTAGCGGGGGGCTACGAGCAGTACTTC	CASSALAGGYEQYF
TRBD2	TRBV7-9	TRBJ2-5	once	TGTGCCAGCAGCTCCCCGGCGGGACTAGCGGGGGGAGAGGAGACCCAGTACTTC	CASSSPAGLAGGEETQYF
TRBD1	TRBV27	TRBJ2-7	-	TGTGCCAGTGGGACAGGCATCTACGAGCAGTACTTC	CASGTGIYEQYF
TRBD1	TRBV7-6	TRBJ2-1	-	TGTGCCAGCAGCTCCAGACAGGGTCATAAGGGCAATGAGCAGTTCTTC	CASSSRQGHKGNEQFF
TRBD1	TRBV4-1	TRBJ2-7	-	TGCGCCAGCAGCCAAGGGACAGGGGAAGGATACGAGCAGTACTTC	CASSQGTGEGYEQYF
-	TRBV6-1	TRBJ1-1	-	TGTGCCAGCACCGGCAGATTGAACACTGAAGCTTTCTTT	CASTGRLNTEAFF
-	TRBV25-1	TRBJ2-3	-	TGTGCCAGCAGTGAAGAGGGCCAGATAGATACGCAGTATTTT	CASSEEGQIDTQYF
TRBD2	TRBV2	TRBJ2-1	-	TGTGCCAGCAGTGTAAGCGGGGGCAGTGAGCAGTTCTTC	CASSVSGGSEQFF
-	TRBV10-3	TRBJ1-1	once	TGTGCCATCAGTGACTATGACAGCCGGAACACTGAAGCTTTCTTT	CAISDYDSRNTEAFF
-	TRBV30	TRBJ2-2	-	TGTGCCTGGAGTGCCTCGGGGGCCGGGGAGCTGTTTTTT	CAWSASGAGELFF
-	TRBV28	TRBJ1-1	-	TGTGCCAGCAGGGAGAACACTGAAGCTTTCTTT	CASRENTEAFF
TRBD1	TRBV2	TRBJ1-5	-	TGTGCCAGCAGTGGGGACAGGGCGGGCAATCAGCCCCAGCATTTT	CASSGDRAGNQPQHF
-	TRBV28	TRBJ2-3	once	TGTGCCAGCAGTAGGGGAGAGAGCACAGATACGCAGTATTTT	CASSRGESTDTQYF
TRBD1	TRBV2	TRBJ2-5	-	TGTGCCAGCAGTGAAGCCGGGACAGGGGGCCTGGAAGAGACCCAGTACTTC	CASSEAGTGGLEETQYF